The 23 T cell receptor beta chains below come from one sample, sequenced in a study of cytomegalovirus exposure and HLA in healthy donors. It was with 60 Vbeta and 13 Jbeta primers that the PCR ran. TCRdb keeps only in-frame clones here, not all; method: immunoSEQ multiplex PCR. The table lists 160,000 or so clones, over 80% of them singletons. The sample consisted of PBMCs. The source is a woman younger than 35 in good health and CMV-seronegative.

This chain links TRBV19 with TRBJ2-7; tentatively, D is TRBD2 (5 bases). The CDR3 sequence is 16 residues long. With 5 bases removed from V and 0 bases from J, the gap between germline ends came to 17 bases. Looked up from germline, CDR1 is LNHDA and CDR2 is SQIVND (reference sequence). The DNA of the CDR3 is TGTGCCAGTAGTTCCTCAACGGAGGAAAGCTCCTACGAGCAGTACTTC. Its protein is CASSSSTEESSYEQYF.

The chain recombines TRBV21-1 with TRBJ1-5; the D call TRBD1 from the table was never checked on the DNA. TRBV21-1 is a pseudogene locus. This CDR3 contains 15 residues. CDR3 nucleotide sequence: TGTGCCAGCAGCAAAGTCAGGAAAGTTTCTCAGCCCCAGCATTTT. This gives the protein CASSKVRKVSQPQHF.

The genes are TRBV7-8 and TRBJ1-6, with 12 bases fitting TRBD1. CDR1 is SGHVS and CDR2 is FQNEAQ in the germline V gene. The length of the CDR3 is 16 residues. V trimming: 5 bases; J trimming: 10 bases; junction bases outside the gene matches: 9. The CDR3 protein is CASSPTGTGGDSPLHF. The CDR3 bases are TGTGCCAGCAGCCCCACCGGGACAGGGGGCGACTCACCCCTCCACTTT.

Concerning this clone: The same CDR3 is also encoded by other DNA sequences in this sample. The V call is TRBV2, the J call TRBJ2-7; TRBD2 matches at 8 bases. The CDR3 contains 16 residues. V shed 6 bases, J shed 6 bases, and the junction held 16 bases outside the gene matches. The germline V gene encodes CDR1 SNHLY and CDR2 FYNNEI. CDR3 region: CASRKLRDSGGGEQYF. The CDR3 DNA reads as TGTGCCAGCAGGAAACTCCGGGACTCGGGAGGGGGCGAGCAGTACTTC.

The gene calls are TRBV7-9 and TRBJ1-5; D gene unclear. The germline CDR1 and CDR2 sequences are SEHNR and FQNEAQ (reference sequence). CDR3 length: 13 amino acids. With 5 bases removed from V and 2 bases from J, the gap between germline ends came to 7 bases. The CDR3 protein is CASSLSGNQPQHF. The CDR3 DNA follows: TGTGCCAGCAGCCTCAGTGGCAATCAGCCCCAGCATTTT.

The chain combines TRBV6-6 with TRBJ2-1; D is uncertain. Trimming took off 5 bases at V and 8 bases at J, with 19 bases between the two ends. CDR3 size: 15 residues. The V gene's germline CDR1 is MNHNY and CDR2 SVGAGI (reference sequence). CDR3 residues: CASSPATTSLDEQFF. The CDR3 region has the DNA TGTGCCAGCAGTCCTGCGACAACCTCTTTGGATGAGCAGTTCTTC.

This clone was recorded only once. This chain joins TRBV2 and TRBJ2-1; 9 positions match TRBD2. J was trimmed by 3 bases and V by 6 bases; bases with no gene match: 6. Looked up from germline, CDR1 is SNHLY and CDR2 is FYNNEI. The CDR3 totals 15 residues. CDR3 in amino acids: CASSPGLASYNEQFF. The CDR3, as DNA: TGTGCCAGCAGCCCGGGACTAGCTAGCTACAATGAGCAGTTCTTC. Drawing the rest from reference TRBV2 and TRBJ2-1, the complete variable domain is EPEVTQTPSHQVTQMGQEVILRCVPISNHLYFYWYRQILGQKVEFLVSFYNNEISEKSEIFDDQFSVERPDGSNFTLKIRSTKLEDSAMYFCASSPGLASYNEQFFGPGTRLTVL.

The chain couples TRBV19 to TRBJ2-2; possibly TRBD1 for D (6 bases). V was trimmed by 5 bases and J by 6 bases, leaving 19 bases between them. This CDR3 contains 16 residues. Germline CDR1 and CDR2: LNHDA and SQIVND (reference sequence). CDR3 in amino acids: CASSPQGFGGAGELFF. The CDR3 coding sequence is TGTGCCAGTAGTCCACAGGGTTTTGGAGGCGCCGGGGAGCTGTTTTTT.

V usage is TRBV10-3 and J usage is TRBJ2-7; 10 positions match TRBD1. Germline V gene data show CDR1 as ENHRY and CDR2 as SYGVKD. The J segment lost 6 bases and the V segment lost 9 bases, leaving 11 bases of the junction unmatched. The CDR3 sequence is 14 residues long. CDR3 sequence reads: CAIHTGTGEGEQYF. The CDR3, as DNA: TGTGCCATACACACCGGGACAGGGGAAGGCGAGCAGTACTTC.

The V and J genes are TRBV7-2 and TRBJ2-1; 8 bases align to TRBD1. Germline V gives CDR1 SGHTA, CDR2 FQGNSA. Trimming cost V 3 bases and J 4 bases; bases outside gene matches: 5. The CDR3 runs to 15 residues. The CDR3 DNA is TGTGCCAGCAGCTTTCGGACAGGGCAGTACAATGAGCAGTTCTTC. This gives the protein CASSFRTGQYNEQFF. The full variable domain, in which reference TRBV7-2 and TRBJ2-1 provide the parts outside the CDR3, is GAGVSQSPSNKVTEKGKDVELRCDPISGHTALYWYRQSLGQGLEFLIYFQGNSAPDKSGLPSDRFSAERTGGSVSTLTIQRTQQEDSAVYLCASSFRTGQYNEQFFGPGTRLTVL.

At least ten counts were recorded for this clone. V gene TRBV4-2 combines with J gene TRBJ1-3, with unresolved D. Germline V gives CDR1 LGHNA, CDR2 YNFKEQ. The germline V and J ends were trimmed by 4 bases and 4 bases, with 17 bases remaining between them. The CDR3 sequence is 16 residues long. The CDR3 protein is CASSPSQVTAGNTIYF. The CDR3 DNA is TGTGCCAGCAGCCCATCGCAGGTCACGGCGGGAAACACCATATATTTT.

This chain links TRBV6-1 with TRBJ2-5; TRBD2 agrees at 7 bases. V trimming: 3 bases; J trimming: 4 bases; junction bases outside the gene matches: 5. This CDR3 has 14 residues. Germline V lookup: CDR1 MNHNS, CDR2 SASEGT. The CDR3 nucleotides are TGTGCCAGCAGTGAGGGGGGGGGATTAGAGACCCAGTACTTC. This gives the protein CASSEGGGLETQYF.

This rearrangement joins TRBV28 to TRBJ1-6, with 7 bases identical to TRBD1. After removal of 7 bases from V and 6 bases from J, the junction contained 9 bases not matched to a gene. The germline CDR1 and CDR2 sequences are MDHEN and SYDVKM. The CDR3 is 15 residues long. The CDR3 region is CASTILGQVNSPLHF. The CDR3 DNA reads as TGTGCCAGCACCATACTCGGACAGGTTAATTCACCCCTCCACTTT.

The chain couples TRBV6-1 to TRBJ1-3; 7 positions match TRBD1. Germline CDR1 MNHNS, CDR2 SASEGT. V shed 2 bases, J shed 4 bases, and the junction held 11 bases outside the gene matches. The CDR3 loop spans 17 amino acids. CDR3 bases: TGTGCCAGCAGTGAATCGACCGGGACAGTTAACGGAAACACCATATATTTT. As protein: CASSESTGTVNGNTIYF.

This chain joins TRBV30 and TRBJ2-1; 13 bases line up with TRBD2. This CDR3 is built from 14 residues. Germline V CDR1 and CDR2: GTSNPN, SVGIG (reference sequence). J was trimmed by 7 bases and V by 7 bases; bases with no gene match: 7. CDR3: CALLLAGGPNEQFF. The CDR3 DNA follows: TGTGCCTTGTTACTAGCGGGGGGGCCAAATGAGCAGTTCTTC.

The chain recombines TRBV27 with TRBJ1-2; D might be TRBD1 (5 bases). Germline lookup yields CDR1 MNHEY and CDR2 SMNVEV (reference sequence). This CDR3 comprises 14 residues. V was cut by 5 bases and J by 4 bases, with 14 bases left in between. The CDR3 loop reads CASSPRRGSYGYTF. The CDR3 nucleotides read TGTGCCAGCAGTCCCCGGAGGGGTAGCTATGGCTACACCTTC.

This chain uses TRBV18 with TRBJ1-6, with 9 positions matching TRBD1. CDR3 length: 16 residues. Germline V CDR1 and CDR2: KGHSH, LQKENI. The V and J ends lost 3 bases and 4 bases, in that order; junction bases with no gene match: 4. The CDR3 loop is CASSPDRGNYNSPLHF. CDR3 DNA sequence: TGTGCCAGCTCACCGGACAGGGGAAATTATAATTCACCCCTCCACTTT.

V is TRBV7-9 and J is TRBJ1-1; D might be TRBD1 (5 bases). CDR1 is SEHNR and CDR2 is FQNEAQ in the germline V gene (reference sequence). V gave up 5 bases and J gave up 3 bases, with 19 bases separating them. The CDR3 extends over 16 amino acids. The CDR3 DNA reads TGTGCCAGCAGCCCCTTACTGACAGTCAGTTACACTGAAGCTTTCTTT. Translation: CASSPLLTVSYTEAFF. Complete variable domain (other parts from reference TRBV7-9 and TRBJ1-1): DTGVSQNPRHKITKRGQNVTFRCDPISEHNRLYWYRQTLGQGPEFLTYFQNEAQLEKSRLLSDRFSAERPKGSFSTLEIQRTEQGDSAMYLCASSPLLTVSYTEAFFGQGTRLTVV.

The chain carries TRBV11-2 and TRBJ2-7; the D gene is possibly TRBD2 (7 bases). V was cut by 1 base and J by 0 bases, with 10 bases left in between. Germline V lookup: CDR1 SGHAT, CDR2 FQNNGV. CDR3 size: 15 residues. CDR3 in amino acids: CASSLAAGASYEQYF. The CDR3 DNA sequence: TGTGCCAGCAGCTTAGCCGCGGGGGCCTCCTACGAGCAGTACTTC.

This sequence joins TRBV5-6 and TRBJ1-1; the D gene is possibly TRBD1 (5 bases). The CDR3 extends over 14 amino acids. V lost 1 base and J 4 bases, leaving 11 bases between the germline ends. The germline V gene encodes CDR1 SGHDT and CDR2 YYEEEE. The CDR3 bases are TGTGCCAGCAGCTTGTTGTACAGGCTCACTGAAGCTTTCTTT. Translation gives CASSLLYRLTEAFF.

The chain employs TRBV9 and TRBJ2-7; 11 bases are shared with TRBD2. The CDR3 has 13 amino acids. CDR1 and CDR2 (germline): SGDLS, YYNGEE. The V gene end was trimmed by 4 bases and the J gene end by 13 bases; junction bases not matched to a gene: 10. CDR3 bases: TGTGCCAGCAGCTCGGGACTAGCGGAACAGGCATACTTC. Its protein product is CASSSGLAEQAYF.

The chain employs TRBV19 and TRBJ2-1; the match to TRBD1 covers 9 bases. The V gene end was trimmed by 5 bases and the J gene end by 4 bases; junction bases not matched to a gene: 6. The CDR3 has 15 amino acids. Germline V gene sequence: CDR1 LNHDA, CDR2 SQIVND (reference sequence). The CDR3 is CASSSPGQGYNEQFF. The CDR3 DNA reads as TGTGCCAGTAGTTCGCCGGGACAGGGATACAATGAGCAGTTCTTC.

The chain couples TRBV7-2 to TRBJ1-2; 9 nucleotides align to TRBD1. Trimming cost V 1 base and J 2 bases; bases outside gene matches: 8. The V gene's germline CDR1 is SGHTA and CDR2 FQGNSA. The CDR3 runs to 17 residues. DNA for the CDR3: TGTGCCAGCAGCTTAGGGAATAGGGGACAGGGAAACTATGGCTACACCTTC. This encodes CASSLGNRGQGNYGYTF.